These 32 T cell receptor beta chains were sequenced from one sample in a study of memory CD4+ T cells and cytomegalovirus serostatus. Single viable CD3+CD4+CD8-CD45RO+ cells were sorted as the memory CD4+ T cells. Some clones are missing from TCRdb's copy, which holds only in-frame ones; the method was immunoSEQ multiplex PCR. This repertoire shows 55,000 to 60,000 clones, around 80% found once; its top ten account for roughly 1%. Sequencing was carried out using memory CD4+ T cells from blood. The receptors originated from an adult in good health and CMV-seronegative.

Points on this clone: Other DNA sequences in the sample encode the same CDR3. In DNA form, the CDR3 reads TGTGCCAGCAGTGAACGGGGTAGCGGGAGATACAATGAGCAGTTCTTC. Its translation: CASSERGSGRYNEQFF. The chain links TRBV25-1 to TRBJ2-1; 9 bases agree with TRBD2. Germline V gene lookup returns CDR1 MGHDK and CDR2 SYGVNS. This CDR3 contains 16 residues. The ends lost 2 bases at V and 4 bases at J; junction bases unmatched: 6.

The chain uses TRBV5-1 and TRBJ2-1; D remains ambiguous. Trimming cost V 0 bases and J 8 bases, with 6 bases left between them. There are 12 residues in the CDR3. From germline, CDR1 is SGHRS and CDR2 YFSETQ. The CDR3 DNA sequence: TGCGCCAGCAGCTTGGACGCCGATGAGCAGTTCTTC. Encoded protein: CASSLDADEQFF.

The V and J genes are TRBV5-5 and TRBJ1-2, with D possibly being TRBD1 (5 bases). V shed 5 bases and J shed 3 bases, with 11 bases lying between them. CDR3 size: 13 residues. The germline V gene has CDR1 SGHKS and CDR2 YYEKEE (reference sequence). CDR3 nucleotides: TGTGCCAGCAGTATAGGGGATGACTATGGCTACACCTTC. Protein sequence: CASSIGDDYGYTF.

Worth noting for this clone: The same CDR3 also results from other DNA sequences found in this sample. The chain recombines TRBV7-2 with TRBJ2-5, with D tentatively TRBD1 (6 bases). CDR1 is SGHTA, CDR2 FQGNSA, per germline. CDR3 length equals 15 residues. V was trimmed by 5 bases and J by 0 bases, leaving 13 bases between them. CDR3 amino acids: CASSPQTGYQETQYF. The CDR3 nucleotides are TGTGCCAGCAGCCCCCAAACAGGGTACCAAGAGACCCAGTACTTC.

The table lists this clone with a count of one. The genes are TRBV6-5 and TRBJ1-4; D call uncertain. CDR1 is MNHEY and CDR2 is SVGAGI in the germline V gene. V was pared by 6 bases and J by 5 bases, with 13 bases between. The CDR3 has 14 residues. CDR3 protein: CASSPRSGNEKLFF. CDR3 in DNA: TGTGCCAGCAGCCCCCGAAGCGGAAATGAAAAACTGTTTTTT.

The genes are TRBV5-4 and TRBJ1-1, with a weak D call TRBD1 (6 bases). V dropped 0 bases and J dropped 4 bases, with 13 bases sitting between them. The CDR3 extends over 15 amino acids. In germline, CDR1 is SGHNT, CDR2 YYREEE (reference sequence). For the CDR3, the DNA is TGTGCCAGCAGCTTGGATTTGTTGGGGGCCACTGAAGCTTTCTTT. Its protein is CASSLDLLGATEAFF.

Only a few counts were recorded for this clone. The V and J genes are TRBV6-6 and TRBJ2-2; no clear D gene. The V gene's germline CDR1 is MNHNY and CDR2 SVGAGI (reference sequence). The germline V and J ends were trimmed by 4 bases and 5 bases, with 8 bases remaining between them. The CDR3 spans 13 residues. The DNA of the CDR3 is TGTGCCAGCAGTTCACACGAAACCGGGGAGCTGTTTTTT. Amino acid sequence: CASSSHETGELFF.

V is TRBV5-1 and J is TRBJ1-1; maybe TRBD1 (6 bases). The V end lost 0 bases, the J end lost 11 bases, and 17 bases lay between the germline ends. In germline, CDR1 is SGHRS, CDR2 YFSETQ. The CDR3 has 14 residues. In DNA, the CDR3 is TGCGCCAGCAGCTTGGGCGGGGACAATCCTCGGGCTTTCTTT. It yields the protein CASSLGGDNPRAFF.

CDR3 DNA: TGTGCCAGCACGGATTTCCAAGAGACCCAGTACTTC. It yields the protein CASTDFQETQYF. The rearrangement uses TRBV25-1 and TRBJ2-5; no reliable D call. CDR3 length equals 12 residues. V dropped 7 bases and J dropped 1 base, with 7 bases sitting between them. The germline V gene has CDR1 MGHDK and CDR2 SYGVNS.

This chain joins TRBV19 and TRBJ2-3; D uncertain. V was pared by 5 bases and J by 0 bases, with 9 bases between. CDR1 and CDR2 from the germline V gene are LNHDA and SQIVND (reference sequence). The CDR3 is 14 amino acids. The CDR3 loop is CASSATASTDTQYF. CDR3 coding DNA: TGTGCCAGTAGTGCCACAGCTAGCACAGATACGCAGTATTTT.

This clone was counted a few times. This CDR3 reads CASSQGITGYAGYTF. The DNA for the CDR3 is TGTGCCAGCAGCCAAGGGATTACAGGCTATGCTGGCTACACCTTC. The V and J genes are TRBV4-2 and TRBJ1-2; weak D call: TRBD1 (5 bases). Trimming stripped 1 base from V and 7 bases from J, with 16 bases between. The CDR3 loop spans 15 amino acids. Germline V gene lookup returns CDR1 LGHNA and CDR2 YNFKEQ.

The rearrangement joins TRBV29-1 to TRBJ1-4, with D possibly TRBD1 on 5 matching bases. The CDR3 contains 14 residues. Germline-derived CDR1 and CDR2 are SQVTM and ANQGSEA. V was shortened by 4 bases and J by 0 bases, with 9 bases between the two germline ends. The CDR3 here is CSVAPGATNEKLFF. CDR3 nucleotides: TGCAGCGTTGCACCGGGGGCAACTAATGAAAAACTGTTTTTT. Combining the CDR3 with reference TRBV29-1 and TRBJ1-4 gives the whole variable domain SAVISQKPSRDICQRGTSLTIQCQVDSQVTMMFWYRQQPGQSLTLIATANQGSEATYESGFVIDKFPISRPNLTFSTLTVSNMSPEDSSIYLCSVAPGATNEKLFFGSGTQLSVL.

J is TRBJ1-1 and V is TRBV4-1; D may be TRBD1 (5 bases). The CDR3 is 14 residues long. Trimming took off 0 bases at V and 12 bases at J, with 17 bases between the two ends. CDR1 and CDR2 (germline): MGHRA, YSYEKL. The CDR3 DNA reads TGCGCCAGCAGCCAAGAGGTGTCGCGGGGACTTTCTTTCTTT. Translating gives CASSQEVSRGLSFF.

This chain links TRBV5-5 with TRBJ2-1, with TRBD1 identical over 7 bases. The CDR3 contains 15 residues. The V gene end was trimmed by 2 bases and the J gene end by 7 bases; junction bases not matched to a gene: 9. Germline V lookup: CDR1 SGHKS, CDR2 YYEKEE (reference sequence). The CDR3 spells CASSLGGRGFNEQFF. The CDR3 DNA is TGTGCCAGCAGCTTAGGGGGCAGGGGTTTTAATGAGCAGTTCTTC.

The rearrangement uses TRBV20-1 and TRBJ1-1, with D hard to call. This CDR3 comprises 11 residues. V shed 0 bases and J shed 6 bases, with 5 bases lying between them. Per germline, CDR1 DFQATT and CDR2 SNEGSKA (reference sequence). CDR3 coding DNA: TGCAGTGCTAGAGATCACCCTGAAGCTTTCTTT. This encodes CSARDHPEAFF.

The rearrangement links TRBV29-1 to TRBJ1-2; 11 bases map to TRBD1. Germline assignment: CDR1 SQVTM and CDR2 ANQGSEA. Losses at the gene ends were 6 bases for V and 8 bases for J; bases not matched to a gene: 8. This CDR3 spans 13 amino acids. The CDR3 DNA follows: TGCAGCGTGGACAGGGGGCGCATTGGAGGCTACACCTTC. Protein product: CSVDRGRIGGYTF.

This clone was counted between two and nine times. The chain carries TRBV28 and TRBJ1-1; D unresolved. Germline CDR1 MDHEN, CDR2 SYDVKM. The CDR3 totals 16 residues. V was shortened by 6 bases and J by 2 bases, with 19 bases between the two germline ends. The CDR3 region is CASRPYLFGSNTEAFF. The CDR3 DNA is TGTGCCAGCAGACCCTACTTGTTCGGCAGCAACACTGAAGCTTTCTTT.

This chain connects TRBV11-2 to TRBJ2-7, with 7 bases matching TRBD1. The V and J ends lost 1 base and 2 bases, in that order; junction bases with no gene match: 8. The CDR3 is 16 residues long. Germline CDR1 and CDR2: SGHAT and FQNNGV. CDR3 in DNA: TGTGCCAGCAGCTTAGCCTCGACAGGGAGTACCTACGAGCAGTACTTC. As protein: CASSLASTGSTYEQYF. Looking up the rest from reference TRBV11-2 and TRBJ2-7 gives the full variable domain: EAGVAQSPRYKIIEKRQSVAFWCNPISGHATLYWYQQILGQGPKLLIQFQNNGVVDDSQLPKDRFSAERLKGVDSTLKIQPAKLEDSAVYLCASSLASTGSTYEQYFGPGTRLTVT.

The chain combines TRBV25-1 with TRBJ2-7; D possibly corresponds to TRBD1 (6 bases). The germline V gene encodes CDR1 MGHDK and CDR2 SYGVNS. The CDR3 sequence is 12 residues long. With 5 bases removed from V and 6 bases from J, the gap between germline ends came to 11 bases. CDR3 DNA: TGTGCCAGCAGTCCGGACAGTTTCGAGCAGTACTTC. This codes for CASSPDSFEQYF.

V gene TRBV30 combines with J gene TRBJ1-5, with 10 bases aligning to TRBD1. The CDR3 extends over 13 amino acids. The junction had 6 bases not matched to a gene; V was cut back by 6 bases and J by 7 bases. CDR1 and CDR2 from the germline V gene are GTSNPN and SVGIG (reference sequence). This CDR3 is CACRQGARQPQHF. The CDR3 DNA is TGTGCCTGTAGACAGGGGGCACGGCAGCCCCAGCATTTT.

This sequence joins TRBV12-2 and TRBJ1-1; the table's D call, TRBD1, has no DNA check behind it. TRBV12-2 is noted as a pseudogene. This CDR3 region has 16 residues. CDR3 amino acids: CASRFATDRRNTEAFF. CDR3 coding DNA: TGTGCAAGTCGCTTTGCCACGGACAGGAGAAACACTGAAGCTTTCTTT.

This sequence joins TRBV2 and TRBJ1-4; D remains ambiguous. Germline V CDR1 and CDR2: SNHLY, FYNNEI. This CDR3 is built from 14 residues. Trimming took off 5 bases at V and 0 bases at J, with 7 bases between the two ends. DNA for the CDR3: TGTGCCAGCAGTCACAGATCAACTAATGAAAAACTGTTTTTT. Encoded protein: CASSHRSTNEKLFF. Filled out from reference TRBV2 and TRBJ1-4, the complete variable domain reads EPEVTQTPSHQVTQMGQEVILRCVPISNHLYFYWYRQILGQKVEFLVSFYNNEISEKSEIFDDQFSVERPDGSNFTLKIRSTKLEDSAMYFCASSHRSTNEKLFFGSGTQLSVL.

CDR3 region: CASSLATSGRYEQFF. Written as DNA, the CDR3 is TGTGCCAGCAGCTTGGCGACTAGCGGGAGGTATGAGCAGTTCTTC. V usage is TRBV5-4 and J usage is TRBJ2-1, with 13 bases that match TRBD2. CDR1 and CDR2 (germline): SGHNT, YYREEE (reference sequence). Germline trimming cut 0 bases from V and 8 bases from J; bases unmatched to any gene: 2. The CDR3 covers 15 residues.

J is TRBJ1-5 and V is TRBV28; possibly TRBD1 for D (5 bases). Germline loops: CDR1 MDHEN, CDR2 SYDVKM. The CDR3 consists of 15 residues. The germline V and J ends were trimmed by 8 bases and 2 bases, with 16 bases remaining between them. CDR3 protein: CASARRGFGNQPQHF. CDR3 nucleotides: TGTGCCAGCGCAAGAAGGGGTTTCGGCAATCAGCCCCAGCATTTT.

This rearrangement joins TRBV18 to TRBJ1-1; D call uncertain. From germline, CDR1 is KGHSH and CDR2 LQKENI. CDR3 size: 12 residues. V lost 1 base and J lost 6, with 6 bases in between. In nucleotides, the CDR3 is TGTGCCAGCTCACCACGGGGATCTGAAGCTTTCTTT. It specifies CASSPRGSEAFF.

J is TRBJ2-1 and V is TRBV6-6; the match to TRBD1 covers 7 bases. V was clipped by 8 bases and J by 9 bases; unmatched bases: 4. CDR3 size: 11 residues. Germline V lookup: CDR1 MNHNY, CDR2 SVGAGI (reference sequence). The CDR3 sequence is CASEQGFEQFF. CDR3 nucleotide sequence: TGTGCCAGCGAACAGGGGTTTGAGCAGTTCTTC.

The rearrangement links TRBV4-1 to TRBJ2-7; 7 bases align to TRBD1. CDR1 is MGHRA, CDR2 YSYEKL, per germline. The CDR3 consists of 15 residues. With V trimmed by 0 bases and J by 5 bases, 7 bases remained unmatched. The CDR3 DNA reads as TGCGCCAGCAGCCAAGAGCTGACAGGGTTCAACGAGCAGTACTTC. Translating it yields CASSQELTGFNEQYF.

This chain links TRBV7-2 with TRBJ1-1; tentative D call: TRBD1 (5 bases). Trimming took off 5 bases at V and 11 bases at J, with 21 bases between the two ends. The CDR3 covers 14 residues. Germline V gene sequence: CDR1 SGHTA, CDR2 FQGNSA. The CDR3 spells CASSPSRTFLGAFF. In nucleotides, the CDR3 is TGTGCCAGCAGCCCATCCAGGACATTCTTAGGGGCTTTCTTT.

This clone was observed a handful of times. The chain is built from TRBV2 and TRBJ2-3, with 11 bases identical to TRBD2. With V trimmed by 5 bases and J by 7 bases, 8 bases remained unmatched. The CDR3 covers 15 residues. Per germline, CDR1 SNHLY and CDR2 FYNNEI. This chain's CDR3 is CASSLTSGSSNTQYF. The CDR3 DNA reads as TGTGCCAGCAGTCTCACTAGCGGGAGTTCCAATACGCAGTATTTT.

This chain links TRBV9 with TRBJ2-1; 11 bases are shared with TRBD2. CDR3 size: 21 residues. The V segment lost 6 bases and the J segment 0 bases; nucleotides outside the gene matches: 20. Germline V gives CDR1 SGDLS, CDR2 YYNGEE. CDR3 nucleotides: TGTGCCAGCAACGTCTTCCACGGGACTAGCGGCTCAAGTAGCTCCTACAATGAGCAGTTCTTC. It codes for CASNVFHGTSGSSSSYNEQFF.

This rearrangement joins TRBV7-3 to TRBJ2-1; D assignment may be TRBD1 or TRBD2 (5 bases each). CDR3 length: 13 residues. Trimming cost V 5 bases and J 6 bases, with 11 bases left between them. From germline, CDR1 is SGHTA and CDR2 FQGTGA. The CDR3 nucleotides are TGTGCCAGCAGCATGGGGGTGACCAATGAGCAGTTCTTC. Its protein is CASSMGVTNEQFF.

The chain uses TRBV7-3 and TRBJ2-1; unclear D gene. Germline CDR1 and CDR2: SGHTA and FQGTGA. The CDR3 sequence is 14 residues long. V lost 5 bases to trimming and J lost 0 bases, with 8 bases between them. The CDR3 spells CASSRDGSYNEQFF. For the CDR3, the DNA is TGTGCCAGCAGCCGAGATGGCTCCTACAATGAGCAGTTCTTC.